This TCR beta chain was profiled in a study of blood T cell repertoires in COVID-19. Method: immunoSEQ multiplex PCR; TCRdb's copy keeps in-frame clones and lacks some. The table includes 100,000 to 120,000 clones, roughly four fifths detected once. Specimen: peripheral blood. The sequence derives from a woman in her sixties with acute or convalescent COVID-19.

The CDR3 nucleotides are TGTGCCAGCAGTTCCCTTTCGGCTAGCGGGGGGTACAATGAGCAGTTCTTC. Residues: CASSSLSASGGYNEQFF. This chain uses TRBV6-2 or TRBV6-3 with TRBJ2-1; 11 bases align to TRBD2. From germline, CDR1 is MNHEY and CDR2 SVGEGT. J was trimmed by 4 bases and V by 4 bases; bases with no gene match: 9. The CDR3 length is 17 residues.